This TCR beta chain is from a study of blood T cell dynamics during melanoma immunotherapy. Sequenced by immunoSEQ multiplex PCR; TCRdb stores in-frame clones only, minus some. The table shows 15,000 to 20,000 clones, with about 94% occurring only once. Germline CDR1 and CDR2: LGHNT and FRNRAP. This CDR3 spans 14 amino acids. The time point: week 3, after first cycle of checkpoint inhibitor. Source: effector memory CD8+ T cells from blood, taken from a patient treated with checkpoint blockade. The source of this sequence is a human donor with melanoma. The chain recombines TRBV12-5 with TRBJ2-5; a possible D gene is TRBD2 (5 bases). The J call is uncertain, as TRBJ2-7 better fits the DNA end. The CDR3, as DNA: TGTGCTAGTGGTTTACAATTAGCGTGGTACGAGCAGTACTTC. Its protein is CASGLQLAWYEQYF.